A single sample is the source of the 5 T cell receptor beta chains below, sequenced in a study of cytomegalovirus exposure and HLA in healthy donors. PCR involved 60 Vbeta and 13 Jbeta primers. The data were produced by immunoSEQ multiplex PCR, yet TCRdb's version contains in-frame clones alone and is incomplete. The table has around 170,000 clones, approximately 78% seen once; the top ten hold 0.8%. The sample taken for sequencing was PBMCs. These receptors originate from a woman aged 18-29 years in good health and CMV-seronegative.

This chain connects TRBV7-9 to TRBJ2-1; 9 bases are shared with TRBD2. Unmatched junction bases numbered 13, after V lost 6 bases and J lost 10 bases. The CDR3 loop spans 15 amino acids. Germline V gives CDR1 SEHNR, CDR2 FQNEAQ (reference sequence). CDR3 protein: CASSLSGGHPREQFF. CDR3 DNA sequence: TGTGCCAGCAGTCTAAGCGGGGGGCATCCGCGGGAGCAGTTCTTC.

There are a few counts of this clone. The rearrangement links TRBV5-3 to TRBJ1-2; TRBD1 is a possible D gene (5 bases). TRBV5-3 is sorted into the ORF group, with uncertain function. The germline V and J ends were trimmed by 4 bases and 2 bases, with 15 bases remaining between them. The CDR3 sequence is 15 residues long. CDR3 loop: CARSLVWGDNYGYTF. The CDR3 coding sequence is TGTGCCAGAAGCCTCGTCTGGGGCGACAACTATGGCTACACCTTC.

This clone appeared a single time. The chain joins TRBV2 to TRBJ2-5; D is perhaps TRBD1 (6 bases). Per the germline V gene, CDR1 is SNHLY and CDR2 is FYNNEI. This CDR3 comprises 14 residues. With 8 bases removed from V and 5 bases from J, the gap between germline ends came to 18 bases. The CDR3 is CASLLTGPVETQYF. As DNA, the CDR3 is TGTGCCAGCCTGTTAACAGGGCCGGTGGAGACCCAGTACTTC.

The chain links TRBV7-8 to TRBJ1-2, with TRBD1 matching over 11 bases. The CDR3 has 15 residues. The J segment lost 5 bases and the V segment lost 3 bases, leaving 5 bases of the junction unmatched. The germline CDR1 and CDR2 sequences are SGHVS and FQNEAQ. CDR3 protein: CASSFRTGGSYGYTF. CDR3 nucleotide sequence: TGTGCCAGCAGCTTTAGGACAGGGGGCTCGTATGGCTACACCTTC.

CDR3 residues: CATSRDLMVDRPPSPQHF. The CDR3 DNA is TGTGCCACCAGCAGAGATTTAATGGTAGACAGGCCCCCCTCGCCCCAGCATTTT. The gene calls are TRBV15 and TRBJ1-5, with D possibly TRBD1 on 6 matching bases. The germline gives CDR1 LNHNV, CDR2 YYDKDF (reference sequence). CDR3 size: 18 residues. The V end was cut by 0 bases, the J end by 9 bases, with 24 bases between.